These T cell receptor beta chains were read from a single sample in a study of human T cells and chemical hapten exposure. One entry per CDR3 protein results from TCRdb running MiXCR on the RACE reads. The table includes fewer than 85,000 distinct CDR3 sequences, over 7% detected once. The source material was whole blood. The receptors originated from a male donor in good health. Some clones in this sample may be carry-over from other donors' samples. CDR3s include the opening cysteine and the closing phenylalanine or tryptophan. D genes are given only for firm matches. Only part of the rows carry a size: once, few, many, or a class if the clone is expanded.

D gene: NA; V gene: TRBV5-1; clone size: few; J gene: TRBJ2-5; CDR3 DNA: TGCGCCAGCAGCTTGATAAGACAGCAAGAGACCCAGTACTTC; CDR3 protein: CASSLIRQQETQYF
D gene: NA; V gene: TRBV10-2; clone size: NA; J gene: TRBJ2-3; CDR3 DNA: TGCGCCAGCAGTGAGCTCGGGACCCCGCAGTCTTGGACAGATACGCAGTATTTT; CDR3 protein: CASSELGTPQSWTDTQYF
D gene: TRBD1; V gene: TRBV29-1; clone size: few; J gene: TRBJ2-7; CDR3 DNA: TGCAGCGCCAAGGGACAGGGTACCTACGAGCAGTACTTC; CDR3 protein: CSAKGQGTYEQYF
D gene: TRBD1; V gene: TRBV6-2/TRBV6-3; clone size: many; J gene: TRBJ2-5; CDR3 DNA: TGTGCCAGCAGTTATAGATCGGGACAGGACCAAGAGACCCAGTACTTC; CDR3 protein: CASSYRSGQDQETQYF
D gene: NA; V gene: TRBV7-2; clone size: many; J gene: TRBJ2-3; CDR3 DNA: TGTGCCAGCAGCTTAGTGGTAGATACGCAGTATTTT; CDR3 protein: CASSLVVDTQYF
D gene: NA; V gene: TRBV7-7; clone size: few; J gene: TRBJ1-5; CDR3 DNA: TGTGCCGGGGGGGGGGCCCTTCAGCCCCAGCATTTT; CDR3 protein: CAGGGALQPQHF
D gene: TRBD2; V gene: TRBV20-1; clone size: many; J gene: TRBJ2-3; CDR3 DNA: TGCAGCGTTCGAATTAGCGGGGTTAGCACAGATACGCAGTATTTT; CDR3 protein: CSVRISGVSTDTQYF
D gene: NA; V gene: TRBV6-2/TRBV6-3; clone size: many; J gene: TRBJ1-5; CDR3 DNA: TGTGCCAGCAGTTGGGCGGGCAATCAGCCCCAGCATTTT; CDR3 protein: CASSWAGNQPQHF
D gene: NA; V gene: TRBV2; clone size: NA; J gene: TRBJ2-7; CDR3 DNA: TGTGCCAGCTCTAAAGCGCGAGGGACCGAGCAGTACTTC; CDR3 protein: CASSKARGTEQYF
D gene: NA; V gene: TRBV19; clone size: few; J gene: TRBJ1-5; CDR3 DNA: TGTGCCAGTACTCTCAGGGTGGGCAATCAGCCCCAGCATTTT; CDR3 protein: CASTLRVGNQPQHF
D gene: NA; V gene: TRBV11-2; clone size: NA; J gene: TRBJ2-7; CDR3 DNA: TGTGCCAGCAGCTTAGGACGAATTGACTACGAGCAGTACTTC; CDR3 protein: CASSLGRIDYEQYF
D gene: NA; V gene: TRBV7-6; clone size: many; J gene: TRBJ2-2; CDR3 DNA: TGTGCCAGCAGCACGAGGGGTGGGGAGCTGTTTTTT; CDR3 protein: CASSTRGGELFF
D gene: TRBD2; V gene: TRBV6-6; clone size: NA; J gene: TRBJ2-7; CDR3 DNA: TGTGCCAGCAGTGCCCTAGCGGGAGCGGGGGAGCAGTACTTC; CDR3 protein: CASSALAGAGEQYF
D gene: NA; V gene: TRBV2; clone size: few; J gene: TRBJ2-1; CDR3 DNA: TGTGCCAGCAGTGCTGAGGACTACCGGTTCTTC; CDR3 protein: CASSAEDYRFF
D gene: TRBD2; V gene: TRBV10-3; clone size: NA; J gene: TRBJ2-3; CDR3 DNA: TGTGCCAGCGGGAGCGGGAGGGAAGATACGCAGTATTTT; CDR3 protein: CASGSGREDTQYF
D gene: TRBD1; V gene: TRBV4-1; clone size: NA; J gene: TRBJ2-7; CDR3 DNA: TGCGCCAGCAGCCAAGTTAGGGACAGCTACGAGCAGTACTTC; CDR3 protein: CASSQVRDSYEQYF
D gene: TRBD2; V gene: TRBV20-1; clone size: few; J gene: TRBJ2-1; CDR3 DNA: TGCAGTGCTACCGCGCTAGCGGGAGCCTACAATGAGCAGTTCTTC; CDR3 protein: CSATALAGAYNEQFF
D gene: NA; V gene: TRBV6-2/TRBV6-3; clone size: many; J gene: TRBJ1-4; CDR3 DNA: TGTGCCAGCAGTACCCCAACCCAGGATTACGGGGACGAAAAACTGTTTTTT; CDR3 protein: CASSTPTQDYGDEKLFF
D gene: NA; V gene: TRBV7-9; clone size: NA; J gene: TRBJ2-1; CDR3 DNA: TGTGCCAGCAGCCTCCGGCGGGCCGTTTCCTACAATGAGCAGTTCTTC; CDR3 protein: CASSLRRAVSYNEQFF
D gene: TRBD1; V gene: TRBV10-3; clone size: few; J gene: TRBJ1-6; CDR3 DNA: TGTGCCATCAGCCACCCCGAACAGGGGAATTCACCCCTCCACTTT; CDR3 protein: CAISHPEQGNSPLHF
D gene: NA; V gene: TRBV5-1; clone size: NA; J gene: TRBJ2-5; CDR3 DNA: TGCGCCAGCAGCTGGGACGGTCCCGAAGAGACCCAGTACTTC; CDR3 protein: CASSWDGPEETQYF
D gene: NA; V gene: TRBV10-3; clone size: NA; J gene: TRBJ2-7; CDR3 DNA: TGTGCCATCAACACACAGGGAAACCAGCGCGAGCAGTACTTC; CDR3 protein: CAINTQGNQREQYF
D gene: NA; V gene: TRBV7-7; clone size: NA; J gene: TRBJ1-1; CDR3 DNA: TGTGCCAGCAGCCCAACGACAGGGAACACTGAAGCTTTCTTT; CDR3 protein: CASSPTTGNTEAFF
D gene: NA; V gene: TRBV7-2; clone size: NA; J gene: TRBJ2-5; CDR3 DNA: TGTGCCAGCAGCTCTGGACTGATTCAAGAGACCCAGTACTTC; CDR3 protein: CASSSGLIQETQYF
D gene: NA; V gene: TRBV12-5; clone size: many; J gene: TRBJ1-1; CDR3 DNA: TGTGCTAGTGGTACGTCCACGAACACTGAAGCTTTCTTT; CDR3 protein: CASGTSTNTEAFF
D gene: NA; V gene: TRBV12-3/TRBV12-4; clone size: few; J gene: TRBJ2-3; CDR3 DNA: TGTGCCAGCAGTCCTGACCAGGGAAGCACAGATACGCAGTATTTT; CDR3 protein: CASSPDQGSTDTQYF
D gene: TRBD2; V gene: TRBV6-2/TRBV6-3; clone size: NA; J gene: TRBJ2-7; CDR3 DNA: TGTGCCAGCTTGAAGGCGGGGGGACCCCACGAGCAGTACTTC; CDR3 protein: CASLKAGGPHEQYF
D gene: NA; V gene: TRBV20-1; clone size: NA; J gene: TRBJ2-7; CDR3 DNA: TGCAGTGCTAGCCCCCAACTGAGCGGTCGCTCCTACGAGCAGTACTTC; CDR3 protein: CSASPQLSGRSYEQYF
D gene: TRBD1; V gene: TRBV5-1; clone size: NA; J gene: TRBJ2-1; CDR3 DNA: TGCGCCAGCAGCGCCGCGGACAGGGGGCTCCCCAATGAGCAGTTCTTC; CDR3 protein: CASSAADRGLPNEQFF
D gene: TRBD1; V gene: TRBV27; clone size: NA; J gene: TRBJ1-5; CDR3 DNA: TGTGCCAGCAGTTTATTGGGACAGAGCAATCAGCCCCAGCATTTT; CDR3 protein: CASSLLGQSNQPQHF
D gene: NA; V gene: TRBV4-2; clone size: few; J gene: TRBJ1-1; CDR3 DNA: TGTGCCAGCAGCCAAGAGGGGGGCCGGGACACTGAAGCTTTCTTT; CDR3 protein: CASSQEGGRDTEAFF
D gene: NA; V gene: TRBV5-1; clone size: NA; J gene: TRBJ1-1; CDR3 DNA: TGCGCCAGCAGCTTGGTCGGGGACATGAACACTGAAGCTTTCTTT; CDR3 protein: CASSLVGDMNTEAFF
D gene: TRBD2; V gene: TRBV6-1; clone size: few; J gene: TRBJ2-3; CDR3 DNA: TGTGCCAGCAGTGTTAGCGGGCAGGCAGATACGCAGTATTTT; CDR3 protein: CASSVSGQADTQYF
D gene: NA; V gene: TRBV9; clone size: NA; J gene: TRBJ2-1; CDR3 DNA: TGTGCCAGCAGCTTCAGATTGGGAAATGAGCAGTTCTTC; CDR3 protein: CASSFRLGNEQFF
D gene: NA; V gene: TRBV20-1; clone size: few; J gene: TRBJ2-1; CDR3 DNA: TGCAGTGCTAGAGTTGAGGGCTACAATGAGCAGTTCTTC; CDR3 protein: CSARVEGYNEQFF
D gene: NA; V gene: TRBV10-3; clone size: NA; J gene: TRBJ1-5; CDR3 DNA: TGTGCCATCAGTGAGTCGATCTTGCGGGATCAGCCCCAGCATTTT; CDR3 protein: CAISESILRDQPQHF
D gene: NA; V gene: TRBV4-1; clone size: many; J gene: TRBJ1-1; CDR3 DNA: TGCGCCAGCAGACAAAACCAAGAGTACCAGTACCTCACTCTGAACACTGAAGCTTTCTTT; CDR3 protein: CASRQNQEYQYLTLNTEAFF